This T cell receptor (beta chain) is drawn from a study of T cell changes during pregnancy in multiple sclerosis. The CDR3 has 12 residues. Unmatched junction bases numbered 8, after V lost 6 bases and J lost 12 bases. The germline V gene encodes CDR1 SGHTA and CDR2 FQGNSA. Measured with immunoSEQ multiplex PCR; TCRdb has only the in-frame clones, and not every one. Of 38,000 or so clones in the sample, nearly 90% were seen once. The material was CD4+ T cells from peripheral blood mononuclear cells, obtained in the second trimester of pregnancy. This TCR was sampled from a female donor with multiple sclerosis, enrolled in a pregnancy study. The J gene is TRBJ2-1, the V gene TRBV7-2, with 7 bases that match TRBD2. The CDR3 is CASSQRTSRQFF. The CDR3 DNA reads TGTGCCAGCAGTCAGCGGACTAGTCGGCAGTTCTTC. Together with reference TRBV7-2 and TRBJ2-1, the CDR3 gives the full variable domain: GAGVSQSPSNKVTEKGKDVELRCDPISGHTALYWYRQSLGQGLEFLIYFQGNSAPDKSGLPSDRFSAERTGGSVSTLTIQRTQQEDSAVYLCASSQRTSRQFFGPGTRLTVL.